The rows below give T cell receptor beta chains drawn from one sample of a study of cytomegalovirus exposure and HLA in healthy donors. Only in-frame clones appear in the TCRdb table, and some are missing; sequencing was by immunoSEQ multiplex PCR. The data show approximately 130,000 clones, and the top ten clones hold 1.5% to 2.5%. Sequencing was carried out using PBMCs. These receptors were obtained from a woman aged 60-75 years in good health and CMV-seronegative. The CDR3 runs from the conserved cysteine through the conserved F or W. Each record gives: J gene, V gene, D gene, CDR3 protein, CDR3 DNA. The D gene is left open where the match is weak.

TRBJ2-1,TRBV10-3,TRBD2,CAISGTSGVYNEQFF,TGTGCCATCAGTGGCACTAGCGGGGTCTACAATGAGCAGTTCTTC
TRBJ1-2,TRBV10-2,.,CASSESGGLGYGYTF,TGCGCCAGCAGTGAGTCTGGAGGGTTGGGCTATGGCTACACCTTC
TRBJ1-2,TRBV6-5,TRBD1,CASRVDRGLNYGYTF,TGTGCCAGCAGGGTGGACAGGGGGCTGAACTATGGCTACACCTTC
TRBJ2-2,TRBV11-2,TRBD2,CASSLEASGRTGELFF,TGTGCCAGCAGCTTAGAGGCTAGCGGGAGAACCGGGGAGCTGTTTTTT
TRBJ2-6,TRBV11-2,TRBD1,CASATGTGGSGANVLTF,TGTGCCAGCGCAACCGGGACAGGGGGCTCTGGGGCCAACGTCCTGACTTTC
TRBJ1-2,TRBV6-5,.,CASSDSGTPNYGYTF,TGTGCCAGCAGTGACTCCGGGACACCTAACTATGGCTACACCTTC
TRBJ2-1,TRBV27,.,CASSSPGGTPYNEQFF,TGTGCCAGCAGTTCTCCGGGCGGGACCCCCTACAATGAGCAGTTCTTC
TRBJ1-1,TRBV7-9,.,CASSLAPFGSRGTEAFF,TGTGCCAGCAGCTTAGCCCCCTTCGGGAGTCGGGGCACTGAAGCTTTCTTT
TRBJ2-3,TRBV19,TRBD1,CASSPQGTRGDTQYF,TGTGCCAGTAGCCCCCAGGGTACCAGGGGGGATACGCAGTATTTT
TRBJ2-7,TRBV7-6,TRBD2,CASSPRTSGTEQYF,TGTGCCAGCAGCCCGAGGACTAGCGGGACGGAGCAGTACTTC
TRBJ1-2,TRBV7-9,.,CASSWGGNYGYTF,TGTGCCAGCAGCTGGGGGGGTAACTATGGCTACACCTTC
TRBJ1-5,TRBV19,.,CASSFGRTGNSQHF,TGTGCCAGTAGTTTTGGGCGAACAGGGAACTCGCAGCATTTT
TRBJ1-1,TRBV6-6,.,CASSYVRMNTEAFF,TGTGCCAGCAGTTACGTCAGAATGAACACTGAAGCTTTCTTT
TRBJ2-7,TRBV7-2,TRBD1,CASRRPGTATYEQYF,TGTGCCAGCAGACGACCCGGGACAGCAACCTACGAGCAGTACTTC
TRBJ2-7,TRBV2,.,CASSDLDKGSYEQYF,TGTGCCAGCAGTGATTTAGATAAGGGGTCCTACGAGCAGTACTTC
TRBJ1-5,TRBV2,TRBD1,CASRDRVGNQPQHF,TGTGCCAGCAGGGACAGGGTGGGCAATCAGCCCCAGCATTTT
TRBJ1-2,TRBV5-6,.,CASRFLYVYGYTF,TGTGCCAGCAGGTTTCTGTATGTTTATGGCTACACCTTC
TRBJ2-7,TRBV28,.,CASSLAGATSYEQYF,TGTGCCAGCAGTTTGGCAGGCGCTACCTCCTACGAGCAGTACTTC
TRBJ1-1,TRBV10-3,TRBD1,CANGQGAKTEAFF,TGTGCCAACGGACAGGGGGCGAAGACTGAAGCTTTCTTT
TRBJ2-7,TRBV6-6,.,CASSPPRERTYEQYF,TGTGCCAGCAGTCCCCCCCGGGAGCGGACCTACGAGCAGTACTTC
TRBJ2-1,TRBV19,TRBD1,CASHRQGGNYNEQFF,TGTGCCAGTCACCGACAGGGTGGGAACTACAATGAGCAGTTCTTC
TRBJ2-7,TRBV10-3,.,CAISESKSDRFSYLSPYEQYF,TGTGCCATCAGTGAGTCGAAGTCGGACAGATTTAGCTATCTATCTCCCTACGAGCAGTACTTC
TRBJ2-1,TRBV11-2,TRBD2,CASSLVAWREVQFF,TGTGCCAGCAGCTTAGTGGCTTGGCGGGAGGTGCAGTTCTTC
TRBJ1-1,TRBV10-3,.,CAISETVQNTEAFF,TGTGCCATCAGTGAGACTGTCCAGAACACTGAAGCTTTCTTT
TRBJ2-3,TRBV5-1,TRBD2,CASSPRAGGDTQYF,TGCGCCAGCAGCCCGAGAGCGGGGGGGGATACGCAGTATTTT
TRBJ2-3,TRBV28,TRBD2,CASQSAASGGAGTQYF,TGTGCCAGCCAATCCGCGGCTAGCGGGGGGGCGGGTACGCAGTATTTT
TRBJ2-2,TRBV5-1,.,CASSRDLQNTGELFF,TGCGCCAGCAGCCGGGACTTGCAGAACACCGGGGAGCTGTTTTTT
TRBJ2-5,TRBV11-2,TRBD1,CASSRGQGADLFGETQYF,TGTGCCAGCAGCCGAGGACAGGGGGCCGACCTATTTGGCGAGACCCAGTACTTC
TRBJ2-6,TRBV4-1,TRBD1,CASSLTDRAPPQVLGANVLTF,TGCGCCAGCAGCCTCACCGACAGGGCTCCCCCTCAAGTCTTAGGGGCCAACGTCCTGACTTTC
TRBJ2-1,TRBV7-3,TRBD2,CASSLTLAGGNEQFF,TGTGCCAGCAGCTTAACGTTAGCGGGAGGGAATGAGCAGTTCTTC
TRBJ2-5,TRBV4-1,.,CASSLLGTGETQYF,TGCGCCAGCAGCCTCCTGGGTACAGGAGAGACCCAGTACTTC
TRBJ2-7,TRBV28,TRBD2,CASSSGTSDHGGQYF,TGTGCCAGCAGTTCGGGGACTAGCGACCACGGTGGGCAGTACTTC